These 21 T cell receptor beta chains were all obtained from the same sample, sequenced in a study of T cell clonality in common variable immunodeficiency. The assay was immunoSEQ multiplex PCR, and TCRdb's table has in-frame clones only and misses some. The table lists about 60,000 clones, with no singletons. The source material was peripheral blood mononuclear cells. These TCRs come from a person aged 18 to 75 in good health.

Many counts were recorded for this clone. The CDR3 goes on 3 residues after the read ends, and that part is filled in from the germline J gene. The chain carries TRBV5-5 and TRBJ2-7; 7 nucleotides line up with TRBD1. V was clipped by 0 bases and J by 2 bases; unmatched bases: 5. CDR1 and CDR2 from the germline V gene are SGHKS and YYEKEE (reference sequence). This CDR3 region has 15 residues. The CDR3 reads CASSLAGRGTYEQYF. CDR3 DNA (partial): TGTGCCAGCAGCTTGGCCGGCAGGGGGACCTACGAG.

This clone occurred many times. The CDR3 end is not reached by the read, which stops 3 residues before it; the germline J gene fills it in. V and J are TRBV5-1 and TRBJ1-2; tentative D call: TRBD1 (5 bases). This CDR3 is 15 amino acids long. Germline loops: CDR1 SGHRS, CDR2 YFSETQ. V was trimmed by 5 bases and J by 4 bases, leaving 18 bases between them. The chain's CDR3 is CASSSGEGAGYGYTF. The CDR3 bases that were read are TGCGCCAGCAGTTCGGGTGAAGGGGCAGGCTATGGC.

This clone was counted ten times or more. The CDR3 end falls 3 residues outside the read, so it is completed with the germline J gene. The chain combines TRBV28 with TRBJ2-1, with TRBD2 identical over 13 bases. CDR3 length equals 19 residues. Germline CDR1 reads MDHEN; CDR2 reads SYDVKM. The V and J ends lost 3 bases and 5 bases, in that order; junction bases with no gene match: 13. The CDR3 is CASSFSRTSGSNGDNEQFF. The sequenced CDR3 bases are TGTGCCAGCAGTTTCTCGCGGACTAGCGGGAGCAACGGCGACAATGAG.

This clone was detected many times. From the germline J gene comes the end of the CDR3, since the read stops 3 residues before it. This rearrangement joins TRBV7-9 to TRBJ2-2; 8 nucleotides line up with TRBD1. J gave up 7 bases and V 5 bases, and 6 bases lay outside the gene matches. The CDR3 length is 14 residues. CDR1 and CDR2 (germline): SEHNR, FQNEAQ (reference sequence). The sequenced CDR3 bases are TGTGCCAGCAGCCTACAGGGGGATCACGGGGAG. This translates into CASSLQGDHGE. The CDR3 as a whole reads CASSLQGDHGELFF.

This clone was observed at least ten times. The read terminates 3 residues before the CDR3 end, so the remaining end is supplied by the germline J gene. This chain connects TRBV7-8 to TRBJ2-1, with 7 positions matching TRBD2. The germline gives CDR1 SGHVS, CDR2 FQNEAQ. The CDR3 spans 14 residues. J was trimmed by 4 bases and V by 8 bases; bases with no gene match: 8. The part of the CDR3 DNA that was read is TGTGCCAGCGCCGCTAGCGGAGAGTACAATGAG. Translation: CASAASGEYNE. The entire CDR3 is CASAASGEYNEQFF.

This clone was recorded a few times. The CDR3 loop reads CASRSQGTGELFF. CDR3 DNA, as far as it was read: TGTGCCAGCAGATCGCAGGGAACCGGGGAG. The genes are TRBV7-9 and TRBJ2-2; perhaps TRBD1 as D (5 bases). The sequence runs out 3 residues before the end of the CDR3; the remainder is reconstructed from the germline J gene. Per the germline V gene, CDR1 is SEHNR and CDR2 is FQNEAQ (reference sequence). V was clipped by 6 bases and J by 5 bases, with 10 bases between them. The CDR3 covers 13 residues.

The table lists this clone with many counts. The read ends 3 residues shy of where the CDR3 ends; the end is completed using the germline J gene. The rearrangement links TRBV2 to TRBJ1-5, with 8 bases identical to TRBD1. Germline V gene lookup returns CDR1 SNHLY and CDR2 FYNNEI. The CDR3 is 14 residues long. V lost 3 bases, J lost 2 bases, and 0 bases stayed unmatched. The CDR3: CASSEDRGNQPQHF. CDR3 DNA (partial): TGTGCCAGCAGTGAGGACAGGGGCAATCAGCCC. The full variable domain, rest sourced from reference TRBV2 and TRBJ1-5, is EPEVTQTPSHQVTQMGQEVILRCVPISNHLYFYWYRQILGQKVEFLVSFYNNEISEKSEIFDDQFSVERPDGSNFTLKIRSTKLEDSAMYFCASSEDRGNQPQHFGDGTRLSIL.

This clone was detected ten times or more. Read data end 3 residues before the CDR3 end; the end is taken from the germline J gene. V usage is TRBV6-1 and J usage is TRBJ1-3; the D is unclear. Germline V gene sequence: CDR1 MNHNS, CDR2 SASEGT. Trimming cost V 2 bases and J 0 bases, with 5 bases left between them. The CDR3 length is 14 residues. The covered CDR3 bases are TGTGCCAGCAGTGAACGCGCCTCTGGAAACACC. Encoded protein: CASSERASGNT. The CDR3 reads in full as CASSERASGNTIYF.

Ten or more counts support this clone. Sequencing ends 3 residues short of the CDR3 end; the germline J gene provides the rest. The chain joins TRBV4-1 to TRBJ2-3; D is unclear. V shed 8 bases and J shed 2 bases, with 5 bases lying between them. Germline values: CDR1 MGHRA, CDR2 YSYEKL. The CDR3 sequence is 11 residues long. CDR3 DNA (partial): TGCGCCAGCGACAACACAGATACG. Translated, it gives CASDNTDT. The full CDR3 protein reads CASDNTDTQYF.

This clone was counted at least ten times. The missing CDR3 end, 3 residues past where the read stops, is filled in from the germline J gene. V and J are TRBV2 and TRBJ2-7; TRBD1 matches at 7 bases. This CDR3 is 15 amino acids long. The germline gives CDR1 SNHLY, CDR2 FYNNEI. V dropped 6 bases and J dropped 3; count of bases not matched to a gene: 11. The sequenced part of the CDR3 DNA is TGTGCCAGCAGAAAATCGGGACAGTCCTACTACGAG. Its translation is CASRKSGQSYYE. The CDR3 reads in full as CASRKSGQSYYEQYF. The full variable domain, with the rest looked up from reference TRBV2 and TRBJ2-7, is EPEVTQTPSHQVTQMGQEVILRCVPISNHLYFYWYRQILGQKVEFLVSFYNNEISEKSEIFDDQFSVERPDGSNFTLKIRSTKLEDSAMYFCASRKSGQSYYEQYFGPGTRLTVT.

This clone was seen at least ten times. The CDR3 is cut off 3 residues early in the read; its end comes from the germline J gene. The chain is built from TRBV5-6 and TRBJ2-1; the match to TRBD2 covers 12 bases. J gave up 9 bases and V 2 bases, and 6 bases lay outside the gene matches. The V gene's germline CDR1 is SGHDT and CDR2 YYEEEE. The CDR3 length is 15 residues. The covered CDR3 bases are TGTGCCAGCAGCTTAAGACTAGCGGGAGTGAGTGAG. Protein: CASSLRLAGVSE. In full, the CDR3 is CASSLRLAGVSEQFF.

This clone was detected a few times. One end of the junction varies from germline; a read error may be responsible. The CDR3 is cut off 3 residues early in the read; its end comes from the germline J gene. The rearrangement links TRBV5-1 to TRBJ2-1, with D possibly TRBD2 on 7 matching bases. Germline values: CDR1 SGHRS, CDR2 YFSETQ. CDR3 size: 15 residues. The DNA read from the CDR3 is TGCGCCAGCAGCTTGGAGGGGGGGGCCTACAGTGAG. Its protein is CASSLEGGAYSE. The full CDR3 reads CASSLEGGAYSEQFF.

This clone was observed many times. The read is 3 residues too short to cover the CDR3 end, so that end is filled in from the germline J gene. The chain is built from TRBV30 and TRBJ1-1, with 7 bases that match TRBD1. The V gene end was trimmed by 3 bases and the J gene end by 6 bases; junction bases not matched to a gene: 10. The V gene's germline CDR1 is GTSNPN and CDR2 SVGIG (reference sequence). This CDR3 spans 14 amino acids. The CDR3 DNA, read in part, is TGTGCCTGGAGAGACATGACAGGGAATCCTGAA. It translates to CAWRDMTGNPE. The entire CDR3 protein reads CAWRDMTGNPEAFF.

This clone appeared many times. The read comes to an end 3 residues before the CDR3 does, leaving the germline J gene to fill in the end. The J gene is TRBJ2-3, the V gene TRBV11-2, with D unresolved. Trimming took off 3 bases at V and 2 bases at J, with 6 bases between the two ends. Germline loops: CDR1 SGHAT, CDR2 FQNNGV. The CDR3 length is 13 residues. Incomplete CDR3 DNA: TGTGCCAGCAGCTTTACAGACACAGATACG. This translates into CASSFTDTDT. The CDR3 as a whole reads CASSFTDTDTQYF.

This clone was observed many times. The DNA ends 3 residues before the CDR3 does, and the rest of the CDR3 is filled in from the germline J gene. This sequence joins TRBV7-3 and TRBJ1-2; 7 bases align to TRBD1. The CDR3 totals 13 residues. Germline values: CDR1 SGHTA, CDR2 FQGTGA. J was trimmed by 6 bases and V by 2 bases; bases with no gene match: 3. CDR3 DNA (partial): TGTGCCAGCAGCTTACCAGGGGGTAATGGC. Amino acids: CASSLPGGNG. From start to end, the CDR3 is CASSLPGGNGYTF.

This clone was detected ten times or more. The read finishes 3 residues shy of the CDR3 end, and the germline J gene is used to complete it. This rearrangement joins TRBV19 to TRBJ1-1; D may be TRBD1 (6 bases). The CDR3 covers 16 residues. Looked up from germline, CDR1 is LNHDA and CDR2 is SQIVND (reference sequence). Between the trimmed V and J ends, which lost 4 bases and 0 bases, there was a span of 15 bases. The CDR3 here is CASSSGGQLMNTEAFF. Partial CDR3 DNA: TGTGCCAGTAGTAGTGGGGGACAACTAATGAACACTGAA.

This clone was detected many times. Read sequence stops 3 residues before the CDR3 end, and the germline J gene provides the missing end. This sequence joins TRBV20-1 and TRBJ2-2, with 12 bases that match TRBD2. The CDR3 extends over 16 amino acids. V dropped 6 bases and J dropped 7; count of bases not matched to a gene: 12. Germline values: CDR1 DFQATT, CDR2 SNEGSKA (reference sequence). CDR3 DNA, as far as it was read: TGCAGTGCCCATGGGCTAGCGGGAGGGTATGGCGGGGAG. Its protein product is CSAHGLAGGYGGE. The whole CDR3 reads CSAHGLAGGYGGELFF.

In its sample, this clone was seen a few times. The covered CDR3 bases are TGTGCCAGCAGTGTTTTAGGGGCCGAG. It codes for CASSVLGAE. The entire CDR3 protein is CASSVLGAEQYF. The V and J genes are TRBV6-1 and TRBJ2-7, with a weak D call TRBD1 (5 bases). The observed sequence ends 3 residues before the CDR3 terminus, with the missing tail filled in from the germline J gene. V was trimmed by 4 bases and J by 6 bases, leaving 10 bases between them. The CDR3 contains 12 residues. Germline V lookup: CDR1 MNHNS, CDR2 SASEGT.

This clone was observed a handful of times. The sequenced fragment ends 3 residues before the CDR3 boundary, so the rest is inferred from the germline J gene. The gene calls are TRBV2 and TRBJ1-5, with a possible D match to TRBD1 (6 bases). Trimming stripped 1 base from V and 1 base from J, with 11 bases between. The CDR3 spans 16 residues. Germline values: CDR1 SNHLY, CDR2 FYNNEI. Incomplete CDR3 DNA: TGTGCCAGCAGTGAAGGTTCAGGGGCGAGCAATCAGCCC. Encoded protein: CASSEGSGASNQP. The entire CDR3 sequence reads CASSEGSGASNQPQHF.

A few counts support this clone. The CDR3 sequence: CAWTEDRYYEQYF. CDR3 DNA, as far as it was read: TGTGCCTGGACCGAAGACAGATATTACGAG. The chain is built from TRBV30 and TRBJ2-7; tentative D call: TRBD1 (5 bases). The CDR3 end lies 3 residues beyond the end of the read and is filled in from the germline J gene. The V end was cut by 4 bases, the J end by 4 bases, with 14 bases between. Germline assignment: CDR1 GTSNPN and CDR2 SVGIG (reference sequence). The CDR3 is 13 residues long.

This clone appeared many times. The CDR3 end is not reached by the read, which stops 3 residues before it; the germline J gene fills it in. V is TRBV12-5 and J is TRBJ1-1, with 7 bases lining up with TRBD1. In germline, CDR1 is LGHNT, CDR2 FRNRAP. The CDR3 consists of 15 residues. V dropped 5 bases and J dropped 2; count of bases not matched to a gene: 8. The CDR3 bases that were read are TGTGCTAGTGGTCCAGAACAGGGGAGTAACACTGAA. Amino acids: CASGPEQGSNTE. In full, the CDR3 is CASGPEQGSNTEAFF.